The rows below give T cell receptor beta chains drawn from one sample of a study of long-term antiretroviral therapy in people with HIV. The table came from immunoSEQ multiplex PCR; TCRdb's copy has only in-frame clones and leaves some out. The table includes 4,000 to 6,000 clones, 88% detected once. Sequenced here: unsorted PBMCs, sampled 1.3 years after starting antiretroviral therapy. These receptors all come from a woman between 50 and 59 years old with HIV. Both conserved end residues are part of each CDR3. Each record gives: D gene, clone size, J gene, V gene, CDR3 DNA, CDR3 protein. A D gene is named only where the DNA matches it firmly. A row's size may be missing; if present it is once, few, many or a size class.

>-|-|TRBJ1-1|TRBV4-1
TGCGCCAGCAGCCAAGGACGGGCCCAGGCGAACACTGAAGCTTTCTTT
CASSQGRAQANTEAFF
>-|-|TRBJ2-1|TRBV30
TGTGCCTGGAGGGCCGGGACTTCCAATCCCTACAATGAGCAGTTCTTC
CAWRAGTSNPYNEQFF
>-|-|TRBJ2-3|TRBV10-3
TGTGCCATCAAACGGCGAAGCACAGATACGCAGTATTTT
CAIKRRSTDTQYF
>-|few|TRBJ1-1|TRBV28
TGTGCCAGCAGCTATTATGGAAGTGAGGGCACTGAAGCTTTCTTT
CASSYYGSEGTEAFF
>-|-|TRBJ2-3|TRBV7-3
TGTGCCAGCAGCCCCTCGGTAACAGATACGCAGTATTTT
CASSPSVTDTQYF
>-|-|TRBJ2-7|TRBV27
TGTGCCAGCAGTTTACAGGGGGCATCGACTAGCGGTAATTACGAGCAGTACTTC
CASSLQGASTSGNYEQYF
>-|once|TRBJ1-1|TRBV5-1
TGCGCCAGCAGCTTGGGTTTGACAACTGAAGCTTTCTTT
CASSLGLTTEAFF
>TRBD1|-|TRBJ2-2|TRBV6-5
TGTGCCAGCAGCCTCGGGACAGGGTACACCGGGGAGCTGTTTTTT
CASSLGTGYTGELFF
>-|-|TRBJ2-6|TRBV30
TGTGCCTGGACAGAAATCTCTGGGGCCAACGTCCTGACTTTC
CAWTEISGANVLTF
>-|-|TRBJ2-5|TRBV29-1
TGCAGCGTTGGGAAAACGCGGGAATCTTTCGAGACCCAGTACTTC
CSVGKTRESFETQYF
>-|-|TRBJ1-6|TRBV28
TGTGCCAGCTCACCCACGGACTTTAATTCACCCCTCCACTTT
CASSPTDFNSPLHF
>-|-|TRBJ1-6|TRBV5-1
TGCGCCAGCAGCTCGGATAATAATTCACCCCTCCACTTT
CASSSDNNSPLHF
>TRBD2|-|TRBJ2-1|TRBV7-2
TGTGCCAGCAGCTCTAGCGGGAAGAATGAGCAGTTCTTC
CASSSSGKNEQFF
>-|-|TRBJ1-2|TRBV7-9
TGTGCCAGCAGCCCGACAAGCTACTATGGCTACACCTTC
CASSPTSYYGYTF
>-|-|TRBJ1-1|TRBV12-5
TGTGCTAGTGGTTTGGTACTATACGGGGACACTGAAGCTTTCTTT
CASGLVLYGDTEAFF
>-|-|TRBJ2-3|TRBV9
TGTGCCAGCAGCGCCCCAGACACAGATACGCAGTATTTT
CASSAPDTDTQYF
>-|-|TRBJ2-2|TRBV29-1
TGCGCCATCAACGGGCACGCCCCAGCGAACACCGGGGAGCTGTTTTTT
CAINGHAPANTGELFF
>-|-|TRBJ1-1|TRBV5-6
TGTGCCAGCAGCTTGGTGACGGGAACTGAAGCTTTCTTT
CASSLVTGTEAFF
>-|-|TRBJ1-3|TRBV9
TGTGCCAGCAGCGTAGGCCCCGGGGCTGGAAACACCATATATTTT
CASSVGPGAGNTIYF
>-|-|TRBJ1-2|TRBV5-5
TGTGCCAGCAGCTTTCAAGGAAAGGTCTATGGCTACACCTTC
CASSFQGKVYGYTF
>-|-|TRBJ2-3|TRBV29-1
TGCAGCGTTGACCGATTGCTTGACAGCACAGATACGCAGTATTTT
CSVDRLLDSTDTQYF
>TRBD1|-|TRBJ1-4|TRBV7-7
TGTGCCAGTTCACAGGGGAAGGGCGAAAAACTGTTTTTT
CASSQGKGEKLFF
>TRBD1|-|TRBJ2-1|TRBV19
TGTGCCAGTAGTAGCTCGGACAGGGTGGATGAGCAGTTCTTC
CASSSSDRVDEQFF
>TRBD2|-|TRBJ2-3|TRBV10-2
TGCGCCAGCAGTCTTAGCGGGGGGATTCACACAGATACGCAGTATTTT
CASSLSGGIHTDTQYF
>TRBD1|-|TRBJ2-7|TRBV18
TGTGCCAGCTCGGGGGGACAGGGTCCCTCCTACGAGCAGTACTTC
CASSGGQGPSYEQYF
>-|-|TRBJ2-4|TRBV2
TGTGCCAGCAGTGACGACTCCGCCGGAGCCAAAAACATTCAGTACTTC
CASSDDSAGAKNIQYF
>TRBD1|-|TRBJ1-2|TRBV11-1
TGTGCCAGCAGCTCGACACCGGGACAGGGACCCTATGGCTACACCTTC
CASSSTPGQGPYGYTF
>-|-|TRBJ2-1|TRBV5-6
TGTGCCAGCAGCTGGTTAGCGGATGGTAGGAATGAGCAGTTCTTC
CASSWLADGRNEQFF
>-|-|TRBJ2-3|TRBV6-5
TGTGCCAGCAGTCAGGGGACTTTTGATACGCAGTATTTT
CASSQGTFDTQYF
>TRBD1|-|TRBJ1-5|TRBV6-5
TGTGCCAGCAGTTACACAGACAGGGAGCGGTATCAGCCCCAGCATTTT
CASSYTDRERYQPQHF
>-|-|TRBJ2-2|TRBV5-5
TGTGCCAGCAGCCCGAGAACAGGTCGTACCGGGGAGCTGTTTTTT
CASSPRTGRTGELFF
>-|few|TRBJ1-6|TRBV2
TGTGCCGGACGACCGGGACTGAATTCACCCCTCCACTTT
CAGRPGLNSPLHF
>TRBD2|few|TRBJ2-2|TRBV10-1
TGCGCCACCCTAGGGGCGGGGGTAGCTTATACCGGGGAGCTGTTTTTT
CATLGAGVAYTGELFF
>TRBD1|-|TRBJ1-5|TRBV19
TGTGCCAGTGAGGGGGGACAGGGGGGATTCGGTCAGCCCCAGCATTTT
CASEGGQGGFGQPQHF
>-|-|TRBJ1-1|TRBV27
TGTGCCAGCAGTTTAAGGACGAGCGCTGAAGCTTTCTTT
CASSLRTSAEAFF
>-|-|TRBJ1-5|TRBV19
TGTGCCAGTACCACTACGGACAGAGTCAATCAGCCCCAGCATTTT
CASTTTDRVNQPQHF
>-|-|TRBJ1-5|TRBV6-6
TGTGCCAGCAGTTACTCGTATCAGCCCCAGCATTTT
CASSYSYQPQHF
>-|-|TRBJ2-3|TRBV7-8
TGTGCCAGCAGCTTAGCTTCAGTGGCAGGGACGCAGTATTTT
CASSLASVAGTQYF
>-|-|TRBJ1-5|TRBV21-1
TGTGCCAGCAGCTCCACAAGGGGCGCGGGTAGCAATCAGCCCCAGCATTTT
CASSSTRGAGSNQPQHF
>TRBD1|-|TRBJ1-5|TRBV19
TGTGCCAGTAGTATTTTGTGGCTCGGAGGGGGCGAGGAGCCCCAGCATTTT
CASSILWLGGGEEPQHF
>-|-|TRBJ1-1|TRBV9
TGTGCCAGCAGCGGTGGACGCACCATGAACACTGAAGCTTTCTTT
CASSGGRTMNTEAFF
>-|-|TRBJ1-2|TRBV15
TGTGCCACCAGCAGAGGGATGGGGTATGGCTACACCTTC
CATSRGMGYGYTF